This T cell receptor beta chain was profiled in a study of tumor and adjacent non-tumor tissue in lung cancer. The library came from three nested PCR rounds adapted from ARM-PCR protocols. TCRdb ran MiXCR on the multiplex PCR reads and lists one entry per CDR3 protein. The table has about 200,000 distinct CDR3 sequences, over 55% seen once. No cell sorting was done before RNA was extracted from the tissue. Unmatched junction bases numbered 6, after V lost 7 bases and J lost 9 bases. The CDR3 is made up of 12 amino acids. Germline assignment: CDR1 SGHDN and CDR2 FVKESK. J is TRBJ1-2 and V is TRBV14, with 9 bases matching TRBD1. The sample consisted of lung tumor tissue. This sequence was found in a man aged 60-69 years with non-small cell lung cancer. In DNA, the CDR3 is TGTGCCAGCAACCGGGACAGGGAGAGCTACACCTTC. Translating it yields CASNRDRESYTF.